This entry concerns a single TCR beta chain. The data stem from a study of identical twins. Germline trimming cut 6 bases from V and 4 bases from J; bases unmatched to any gene: 11. Germline V CDR1 and CDR2: DFQATT, SNEGSKA (reference sequence). The CDR3 contains 15 residues. TCRdb processed the 5' RACE reads anew with MiXCR; each CDR3 protein has one entry. Among 200,000 to 250,000 distinct CDR3 sequences listed, about 7% were seen once. These records were also assigned to another study, of yellow fever vaccine responses in identical twins.

The sequencing sample was made of memory (CD45RO+) T cells sorted from blood. This chain joins TRBV20-1 and TRBJ2-3; 9 nucleotides agree with TRBD2. The sequence came from a woman under 30 in good health. CDR3 DNA sequence: TGCAGTGCCCAAATAGCGGGAGAAGTCTCAGATACGCAGTATTTT. As protein: CSAQIAGEVSDTQYF.